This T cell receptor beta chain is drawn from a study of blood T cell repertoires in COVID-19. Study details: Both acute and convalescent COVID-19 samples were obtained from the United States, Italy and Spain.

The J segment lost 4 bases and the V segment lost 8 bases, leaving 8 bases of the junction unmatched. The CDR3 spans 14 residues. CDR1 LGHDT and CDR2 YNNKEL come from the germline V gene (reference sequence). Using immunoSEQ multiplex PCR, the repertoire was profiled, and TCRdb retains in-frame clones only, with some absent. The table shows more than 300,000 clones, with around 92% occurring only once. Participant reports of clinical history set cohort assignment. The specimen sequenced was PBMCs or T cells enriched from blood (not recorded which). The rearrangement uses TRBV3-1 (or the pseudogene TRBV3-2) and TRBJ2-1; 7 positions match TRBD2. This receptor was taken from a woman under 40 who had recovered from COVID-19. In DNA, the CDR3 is TGTGCCAGCGCCGACGGGGGGACTTACAATGAGCAGTTCTTC. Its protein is CASADGGTYNEQFF.